These 20 T cell receptor beta chains originate from one sample sequenced in a study of blood T cell repertoires in COVID-19. Assay used: immunoSEQ multiplex PCR; TCRdb lists only in-frame clones, some missing. Among 90,000 to 150,000 clones listed, over 60% were seen once. Source material: peripheral blood. Receptors originate from a man between 65 and 85 years old with acute or convalescent COVID-19.

This clone was counted only a few times. This chain connects TRBV7-3 to TRBJ2-3; 9 bases map to TRBD2. Germline V gene sequence: CDR1 SGHTA, CDR2 FQGTGA. J gave up 1 base and V 1 base, and 0 bases lay outside the gene matches. CDR3 length: 15 amino acids. This CDR3 reads CASSLIAGGTDTQYF. The CDR3 DNA follows: TGTGCCAGCAGCTTAATAGCGGGGGGCACAGATACGCAGTATTTT.

This clone was observed once. The chain is built from TRBV6-1 and TRBJ2-5; TRBD2 agrees at 10 bases. The CDR3 sequence is 17 residues long. With V trimmed by 2 bases and J by 5 bases, 11 bases remained unmatched. Germline CDR1 reads MNHNS; CDR2 reads SASEGT. The CDR3 spells CASSEMIAGGLGETQYF. In DNA, the CDR3 is TGTGCCAGCAGTGAAATGATAGCGGGGGGCCTTGGTGAGACCCAGTACTTC.

The V and J genes are TRBV18 and TRBJ2-6, with D unresolved. The germline V gene has CDR1 KGHSH and CDR2 LQKENI. Trimming removed 6 bases from V and 2 bases from J, with 5 bases in between. The CDR3 spans 13 residues. The chain's CDR3 is CASSGTGANVLTF. Written as DNA, the CDR3 is TGTGCCAGCTCCGGTACTGGGGCCAACGTCCTGACTTTC.

The chain links TRBV9 to TRBJ2-2; the match to TRBD1 covers 7 bases. The CDR3 is 15 amino acids. Germline CDR1 and CDR2: SGDLS and YYNGEE. V gave up 0 bases and J gave up 5 bases; unmatched junction bases: 4. DNA for the CDR3: TGTGCCAGCAGCGTAGGACAGGGTGGGACCGGGGAGCTGTTTTTT. Encoded protein: CASSVGQGGTGELFF.

This sequence joins TRBV28 and TRBJ2-7; 7 positions agree with TRBD2. The germline V gene has CDR1 MDHEN and CDR2 SYDVKM. This CDR3 has 15 amino acids. Trimming cost V 2 bases and J 6 bases; bases outside gene matches: 10. CDR3 sequence reads: CASSLPGGSVAEQYF. CDR3 DNA sequence: TGTGCCAGCAGTTTACCTGGCGGGAGCGTTGCCGAGCAGTACTTC.

The CDR3 sequence: CASSLYPFGAYEQYF. DNA of the CDR3: TGTGCCAGCAGTCTCTACCCCTTCGGGGCCTACGAGCAGTACTTC. The chain carries TRBV6-2 or TRBV6-3 and TRBJ2-7, with D tentatively TRBD2 (5 bases). Germline-derived CDR1 and CDR2 are MNHEY and SVGEGT. This CDR3 contains 15 residues. V dropped 5 bases and J dropped 2 bases, with 16 bases sitting between them.

The rearrangement uses TRBV27 and TRBJ1-3; 9 nucleotides line up with TRBD1. The V gene end was trimmed by 6 bases and the J gene end by 4 bases; junction bases not matched to a gene: 1. This CDR3 comprises 13 residues. Germline lookup yields CDR1 MNHEY and CDR2 SMNVEV (reference sequence). Here the CDR3 reads CASSGQGGNTIYF. CDR3 sequence (DNA): TGTGCCAGCAGCGGACAGGGGGGAAACACCATATATTTT.

This rearrangement joins TRBV7-9 to TRBJ2-1; no definite D call. Looked up from germline, CDR1 is SEHNR and CDR2 is FQNEAQ (reference sequence). The length of the CDR3 is 14 residues. V was trimmed by 4 bases and J by 6 bases, leaving 13 bases between them. This CDR3 is CASSSFQAGNEQFF. In nucleotides, the CDR3 is TGTGCCAGCAGCTCCTTTCAAGCAGGCAATGAGCAGTTCTTC.

This chain uses TRBV5-1 with TRBJ2-1, with D possibly matching TRBD1 (5 bases). Deletions cut 2 bases from V and 9 bases from J, with 12 bases between. The CDR3 consists of 13 residues. Germline loops: CDR1 SGHRS, CDR2 YFSETQ. The CDR3 nucleotides are TGCGCCAGCAGCTTTAAGGGGAAGAGTGAGCAGTTCTTC. Residues: CASSFKGKSEQFF.

This chain uses TRBV18 with TRBJ2-2; a weak D match, TRBD1 (6 bases). CDR3 length equals 16 residues. CDR1 is KGHSH, CDR2 LQKENI, per germline. V was clipped by 3 bases and J by 1 base, with 12 bases between them. The CDR3 is CASSPTGTMNTGELFF. The CDR3 DNA reads TGTGCCAGCTCACCCACCGGGACAATGAACACCGGGGAGCTGTTTTTT.

The V and J genes are TRBV28 and TRBJ2-2, with D possibly matching TRBD1 (5 bases). Per germline, CDR1 MDHEN and CDR2 SYDVKM. There are 13 residues in the CDR3. The germline V and J ends were trimmed by 6 bases and 7 bases, with 12 bases remaining between them. DNA for the CDR3: TGTGCCAGCAGAGAAGCAGGGATCGGGGAGCTGTTTTTT. It is translated as CASREAGIGELFF.

The rearrangement uses TRBV28 and TRBJ1-5; 9 positions agree with TRBD1. The CDR3 sequence is 14 residues long. Germline CDR1 and CDR2: MDHEN and SYDVKM. Trimming at V came to 10 bases and at J to 6 bases, leaving 10 bases not matched to a gene. DNA for the CDR3: TGTGCCACCCTCGGGACAGGGCAGGCTCAGCCCCAGCATTTT. It is translated as CATLGTGQAQPQHF.

The genes are TRBV6-5 and TRBJ2-7; TRBD2 matches 7 bases. J was trimmed by 5 bases and V by 4 bases; bases with no gene match: 5. CDR1 is MNHEY and CDR2 is SVGAGI in the germline V gene. The CDR3 runs to 13 residues. As DNA, the CDR3 is TGTGCCAGCAGTTTGAGCGGGATCCACGAGCAGTACTTC. Its translation is CASSLSGIHEQYF.

The CDR3 bases are TGTGCCAGTAGCGACAGGGGGGATCAGCCCCAGCATTTT. Its protein is CASSDRGDQPQHF. This rearrangement joins TRBV19 to TRBJ1-5; 9 nucleotides match TRBD1. The CDR3 sequence is 13 residues long. CDR1 and CDR2 (germline): LNHDA, SQIVND (reference sequence). Germline trimming cut 6 bases from V and 5 bases from J; bases unmatched to any gene: 2.

CDR3 residues: CASSSQGYEQFF. CDR3 DNA sequence: TGTGCCAGCAGCTCCCAGGGGTATGAGCAGTTCTTC. V usage is TRBV7-2 and J usage is TRBJ2-1; weak D call: TRBD1 (6 bases). V was trimmed by 4 bases and J by 8 bases, leaving 9 bases between them. Germline lookup yields CDR1 SGHTA and CDR2 FQGNSA. This CDR3 is built from 12 residues.

The table lists this clone with a few counts. The V gene is TRBV5-4, the J gene TRBJ2-7; TRBD2 matches at 8 bases. The germline CDR1 and CDR2 sequences are SGHNT and YYREEE (reference sequence). The CDR3 runs 16 residues. Trimming cost V 5 bases and J 4 bases; bases outside gene matches: 14. CDR3 sequence reads: CASRKGAGADSYEQYF. CDR3 in DNA: TGTGCCAGCAGAAAAGGAGCGGGGGCGGACTCATACGAGCAGTACTTC.

This chain connects TRBV27 to TRBJ2-1; TRBD2 agrees at 11 bases. CDR3 length equals 15 residues. The germline gives CDR1 MNHEY, CDR2 SMNVEV (reference sequence). V shed 3 bases, J shed 9 bases, and the junction held 7 bases outside the gene matches. The CDR3 DNA sequence: TGTGCCAGCAGTTTTGGGCTAGCGGGAGGTGTTGAGCAGTTCTTC. It yields the protein CASSFGLAGGVEQFF.

The chain couples TRBV19 to TRBJ2-3; 8 bases map to TRBD2. Germline V lookup: CDR1 LNHDA, CDR2 SQIVND (reference sequence). The junction had 12 bases not matched to a gene; V was cut back by 5 bases and J by 2 bases. The CDR3 loop spans 17 amino acids. The CDR3 nucleotides read TGTGCCAGTAGTTCCCGGGTAACTAGCGGAAACACAGATACGCAGTATTTT. This encodes CASSSRVTSGNTDTQYF.

The rearrangement joins TRBV5-1 to TRBJ1-1; D is perhaps TRBD1 (5 bases). The CDR3 extends over 14 amino acids. Germline lookup yields CDR1 SGHRS and CDR2 YFSETQ. V lost 1 base to trimming and J lost 3 bases, with 10 bases between them. The CDR3 DNA reads as TGCGCCAGCAGCTTGAGGTCGGGGGACACTGAAGCTTTCTTT. Translated: CASSLRSGDTEAFF.

The chain has TRBV30 and TRBJ1-4; D unclear. The CDR3 covers 12 residues. Trimming stripped 1 base from V and 4 bases from J, with 4 bases between. CDR1 is GTSNPN and CDR2 is SVGIG in the germline V gene (reference sequence). The chain's CDR3 is CAWSANNEKLFF. The CDR3 nucleotides are TGTGCCTGGAGTGCTAATAATGAAAAACTGTTTTTT.